A single sample is the source of the 17 T cell receptor beta chains below, sequenced in a study of cytomegalovirus exposure and HLA in healthy donors. Only in-frame clones appear in the TCRdb table, and some are missing; sequencing was by immunoSEQ multiplex PCR. The sample has 220,000 or so clones, approximately 80% seen once. The sample taken for sequencing was PBMCs. These receptors all stem from a woman younger than 45 in good health and CMV-seropositive.

The V call is TRBV6-1, the J call TRBJ1-5; unclear D gene. Looked up from germline, CDR1 is MNHNS and CDR2 is SASEGT. This CDR3 region has 14 residues. Trimming stripped 6 bases from V and 3 bases from J, with 12 bases between. CDR3: CASRDLPPNQPQHF. The CDR3 DNA reads as TGTGCCAGCAGGGACTTACCCCCCAATCAGCCCCAGCATTTT.

V gene TRBV28 combines with J gene TRBJ2-1; D not resolved. Germline lookup yields CDR1 MDHEN and CDR2 SYDVKM. This CDR3 has 14 amino acids. The germline V and J ends were trimmed by 5 bases and 4 bases, with 12 bases remaining between them. The CDR3 here is CASSHSQVYNEQFF. The DNA of the CDR3 is TGTGCCAGCAGTCATAGCCAGGTTTACAATGAGCAGTTCTTC.

A few counts support this clone. The chain joins TRBV29-1 to TRBJ1-2; 8 bases are a match to TRBD1. After removal of 3 bases from V and 7 bases from J, the junction contained 7 bases not matched to a gene. CDR1 and CDR2 (germline): SQVTM, ANQGSEA. This CDR3 comprises 13 residues. The CDR3 reads CSVDNRGIFGYTF. The DNA of the CDR3 is TGCAGCGTTGACAACAGGGGGATCTTTGGCTACACCTTC.

This clone was observed a single time. CDR3 sequence reads: CASSPPGWGTEAFF. The CDR3 nucleotides are TGTGCCAGCAGCCCTCCCGGGTGGGGCACTGAAGCTTTCTTT. The V call is TRBV2, the J call TRBJ1-1; D unclear. The CDR3 sequence is 14 residues long. V gave up 6 bases and J gave up 4 bases, with 15 bases separating them. Germline assignment: CDR1 SNHLY and CDR2 FYNNEI.

V and J are TRBV28 and TRBJ2-7; D remains unclear. Germline values: CDR1 MDHEN, CDR2 SYDVKM. The CDR3 length is 14 residues. Between the trimmed V and J ends, which lost 4 bases and 9 bases, there was a span of 19 bases. CDR3 nucleotides: TGTGCCAGCAGTTCTCGGATACCCGGGCACTGGCAGTACTTC. Amino acid sequence: CASSSRIPGHWQYF.

The rearrangement uses TRBV30 and TRBJ2-7; 8 nucleotides match TRBD1. Germline CDR1 and CDR2: GTSNPN and SVGIG (reference sequence). This CDR3 comprises 11 residues. Germline trimming cut 5 bases from V and 7 bases from J; bases unmatched to any gene: 4. The CDR3 loop is CAWAGQAEQYF. DNA of the CDR3: TGTGCCTGGGCGGGACAGGCTGAGCAGTACTTC.

This clone has only a few counts. The chain combines TRBV5-4 with TRBJ1-2, with unresolved D. Per the germline V gene, CDR1 is SGHNT and CDR2 is YYREEE (reference sequence). This CDR3 contains 15 residues. Trimming took 3 bases from V and 4 from J, leaving 16 bases between them. For the CDR3, the DNA is TGTGCCAGCAGCTCGATAGAGTACAAGGGCTATGGCTACACCTTC. Its protein product is CASSSIEYKGYGYTF.

This clone showed up just a few times. J is TRBJ1-5 and V is TRBV7-9, with D possibly TRBD1 on 6 matching bases. From germline, CDR1 is SEHNR and CDR2 FQNEAQ (reference sequence). The length of the CDR3 is 14 residues. With 5 bases removed from V and 7 bases from J, the gap between germline ends came to 15 bases. CDR3 protein: CASSPDSGWQPQHF. For the CDR3, the DNA is TGTGCCAGCAGCCCGGACAGCGGCTGGCAGCCCCAGCATTTT.

The chain couples TRBV6-1 to TRBJ1-5; D ambiguous. V lost 0 bases and J 5 bases, leaving 5 bases between the germline ends. This CDR3 is built from 13 residues. Germline-derived CDR1 and CDR2 are MNHNS and SASEGT. CDR3 coding DNA: TGTGCCAGCAGTGAAGCGCGACATCAGCCCCAGCATTTT. Amino acids: CASSEARHQPQHF.

The gene calls are TRBV9 and TRBJ2-1; 7 bases match TRBD2. In germline, CDR1 is SGDLS, CDR2 YYNGEE. This CDR3 comprises 14 residues. V was clipped by 3 bases and J by 5 bases; unmatched bases: 5. The CDR3: CASSGSGNHNEQFF. The CDR3 nucleotides read TGTGCCAGCAGCGGAAGCGGGAACCACAATGAGCAGTTCTTC. The full variable domain, its missing parts supplied by reference TRBV9 and TRBJ2-1, is DSGVTQTPKHLITATGQRVTLRCSPRSGDLSVYWYQQSLDQGLQFLIQYYNGEERAKGNILERFSAQQFPDLHSELNLSSLELGDSALYFCASSGSGNHNEQFFGPGTRLTVL.

The V call is TRBV5-1, the J call TRBJ2-7, with 7 nucleotides matching TRBD1. J lost 0 bases, V lost 3 bases, and 3 bases had no gene match. The CDR3 covers 14 residues. The germline gives CDR1 SGHRS, CDR2 YFSETQ. The CDR3 reads CASSWGQLSYEQYF. The DNA of the CDR3 is TGCGCCAGCAGCTGGGGACAGCTCTCCTACGAGCAGTACTTC.

The chain is built from TRBV27 and TRBJ1-1, with no clear D. The CDR3 has 15 residues. The V end lost 0 bases, the J end lost 1 base, and 9 bases lay between the germline ends. Per the germline V gene, CDR1 is MNHEY and CDR2 is SMNVEV (reference sequence). CDR3 loop: CASSLSSARNTEAFF. CDR3 DNA sequence: TGTGCCAGCAGTTTATCGTCGGCTAGGAACACTGAAGCTTTCTTT.

The V gene is TRBV7-2, the J gene TRBJ2-3; the D gene is possibly TRBD2 (6 bases). The germline CDR1 and CDR2 sequences are SGHTA and FQGNSA. Trimming removed 8 bases from V and 7 bases from J, with 16 bases in between. The CDR3 extends over 13 amino acids. CDR3 nucleotide sequence: TGTGCCAGCGCCGGGACTCTTGGCAATACGCAGTATTTT. Translating gives CASAGTLGNTQYF.

The J gene is TRBJ1-2, the V gene TRBV27, with 8 bases fitting TRBD1. Trimming removed 3 bases from V and 5 bases from J; junction bases left unmatched: 11. CDR1 is MNHEY and CDR2 is SMNVEV in the germline V gene (reference sequence). This CDR3 is built from 16 residues. The CDR3 nucleotides are TGTGCCAGCAGTTTCAACGACCCCAGGACAGGGTATGGCTACACCTTC. Residues: CASSFNDPRTGYGYTF.

This clone has only one observation. The rearrangement links TRBV4-1 to TRBJ2-7; 7 positions match TRBD1. This CDR3 contains 17 residues. Germline lookup yields CDR1 MGHRA and CDR2 YSYEKL. V lost 0 bases to trimming and J lost 4 bases; unmatched junction nucleotides: 12. CDR3 sequence: CASSQEIYRGLGYEQYF. CDR3 DNA sequence: TGCGCCAGCAGCCAAGAAATCTACAGGGGCCTTGGTTACGAGCAGTACTTC.

This clone was seen just once. This chain links TRBV27 with TRBJ1-1, with D uncertain. The CDR3 is 18 residues long. Germline assignment: CDR1 MNHEY and CDR2 SMNVEV (reference sequence). The ends were cut back, 2 bases at V and 0 bases at J, with 19 bases in the middle. Here the CDR3 DNA reads TGTGCCAGCAGTTTAAAATTGGGTGGGTTGGGAATGAACACTGAAGCTTTCTTT. This codes for CASSLKLGGLGMNTEAFF.

The V call is TRBV7-3, the J call TRBJ2-1; 7 positions agree with TRBD2. The germline V gene has CDR1 SGHTA and CDR2 FQGTGA. J gave up 5 bases and V 1 base, and 8 bases lay outside the gene matches. The CDR3 has 16 residues. Here the CDR3 DNA reads TGTGCCAGCAGCTTAAACGCGGGAGAGCATGACAATGAGCAGTTCTTC. Residues: CASSLNAGEHDNEQFF.